These 12 T cell receptor beta chains were sequenced from one sample in a study of blood T cell repertoires in COVID-19. TCRdb's table, derived via immunoSEQ multiplex PCR, lists solely in-frame clones and lacks some. The sample lists some 350,000 clones; 87% were seen once. Material for sequencing was peripheral blood. These receptors were collected from a woman between 50 and 59 years old with COVID-19, enrolled during active disease.

The gene calls are TRBV24-1 and TRBJ1-2, with 8 nucleotides matching TRBD1. The CDR3 loop spans 13 amino acids. V dropped 5 bases and J dropped 4; count of bases not matched to a gene: 2. Germline V gene lookup returns CDR1 KGHDR and CDR2 SFDVKD. The DNA of the CDR3 is TGTGCCACCAGTGGTGGACAGGGCTATGGCTACACCTTC. Protein: CATSGGQGYGYTF.

This chain connects TRBV4-2 to TRBJ1-4; 7 bases line up with TRBD1. Germline V CDR1 and CDR2: LGHNA, YNFKEQ. CDR3 length: 14 amino acids. V was pared by 4 bases and J by 8 bases, with 7 bases of the junction left unmatched. DNA of the CDR3: TGTGCCAGCAGCCCTCGACAGGGTGGGGAAAAACTGTTTTTT. Residues: CASSPRQGGEKLFF.

The chain links TRBV6-5 to TRBJ2-7; 8 bases match TRBD2. Trimming took 0 bases from V and 5 from J; bases not matched to a gene: 6. The CDR3 length is 15 residues. Germline assignment: CDR1 MNHEY and CDR2 SVGAGI. CDR3 coding DNA: TGTGCCAGCAGTTACTCGATAGCGGGATACAACGAGCAGTACTTC. Amino acids: CASSYSIAGYNEQYF.

The V and J genes are TRBV6-5 and TRBJ1-1, with D possibly TRBD1 on 6 matching bases. Trimming took 8 bases from V and 5 from J, leaving 9 bases between them. This CDR3 contains 11 residues. From germline, CDR1 is MNHEY and CDR2 SVGAGI. The CDR3 bases are TGTGCCAGCGCAAGGGGGACTGAAGCTTTCTTT. Protein: CASARGTEAFF.

This chain uses TRBV19 with TRBJ2-1, with TRBD2 matching over 8 bases. This CDR3 has 13 amino acids. V lost 3 bases, J lost 6 bases, and 1 base stayed unmatched. Germline lookup yields CDR1 LNHDA and CDR2 SQIVND (reference sequence). The CDR3 DNA is TGTGCCAGTAGTATCGGACTAGCCAATGAGCAGTTCTTC. Amino acids: CASSIGLANEQFF.

As DNA, the CDR3 is TGTGCCAGCTCACCCACTAGCGGGAGAGAATACGAGCAGTACTTC. This encodes CASSPTSGREYEQYF. V usage is TRBV18 and J usage is TRBJ2-7, with TRBD2 matching over 11 bases. Germline trimming cut 3 bases from V and 4 bases from J; bases unmatched to any gene: 5. The germline CDR1 and CDR2 sequences are KGHSH and LQKENI. The CDR3 sequence is 15 residues long.

The chain joins TRBV4-3 to TRBJ1-2; 10 bases align to TRBD1. Germline trimming cut 4 bases from V and 4 bases from J; bases unmatched to any gene: 12. Germline CDR1 and CDR2: LGHNA and YSLEER. The length of the CDR3 is 17 residues. CDR3 coding DNA: TGCGCCAGCAGCCTAGTGAAGGGACAGGGGTTTGCCTATGGCTACACCTTC. Amino acids: CASSLVKGQGFAYGYTF.

This chain joins TRBV5-1 and TRBJ2-6; TRBD1 agrees at 11 bases. Germline V gene data show CDR1 as SGHRS and CDR2 as YFSETQ. The junction had 6 bases not matched to a gene; V was cut back by 4 bases and J by 0 bases. The CDR3 contains 18 residues. DNA for the CDR3: TGCGCCAGCAGCCTTCGAGGGACAGGGGGCTCTGGGGCCAACGTCCTGACTTTC. Its protein is CASSLRGTGGSGANVLTF.

This chain uses TRBV10-3 with TRBJ2-1; 9 nucleotides agree with TRBD1. Per germline, CDR1 ENHRY and CDR2 SYGVKD. The J segment lost 15 bases and the V segment lost 6 bases, leaving 6 bases of the junction unmatched. The length of the CDR3 is 11 residues. The CDR3 loop reads CAISKTGGLFF. The CDR3 bases are TGTGCCATCAGCAAGACAGGGGGGTTGTTCTTC.

This clone was seen a few times. The chain couples TRBV6-1 to TRBJ2-5; 7 nucleotides align to TRBD1. There are 17 residues in the CDR3. Per the germline V gene, CDR1 is MNHNS and CDR2 is SASEGT. The trim removed 2 bases at V and 2 bases at J, leaving 11 bases unmatched. CDR3 sequence (DNA): TGTGCCAGCAGTGAATACCCTCCTCGGACAGGACAAGAGACCCAGTACTTC. It codes for CASSEYPPRTGQETQYF.

The rearrangement uses TRBV5-1 and TRBJ2-1; the D is unclear. Germline lookup yields CDR1 SGHRS and CDR2 YFSETQ. The CDR3 consists of 15 residues. V lost 2 bases and J lost 1, with 10 bases in between. This CDR3 is CASSFQVGSYNEQFF. CDR3 DNA sequence: TGCGCCAGCAGCTTCCAGGTTGGGTCCTACAATGAGCAGTTCTTC.

The chain couples TRBV5-1 to TRBJ2-5; 7 nucleotides match TRBD1. The CDR3 spans 14 residues. Losses at the gene ends were 4 bases for V and 0 bases for J; bases not matched to a gene: 3. Germline CDR1 and CDR2: SGHRS and YFSETQ. The CDR3 DNA reads as TGCGCCAGCAGCCAGACAGGGTACCAAGAGACCCAGTACTTC. Protein sequence: CASSQTGYQETQYF.